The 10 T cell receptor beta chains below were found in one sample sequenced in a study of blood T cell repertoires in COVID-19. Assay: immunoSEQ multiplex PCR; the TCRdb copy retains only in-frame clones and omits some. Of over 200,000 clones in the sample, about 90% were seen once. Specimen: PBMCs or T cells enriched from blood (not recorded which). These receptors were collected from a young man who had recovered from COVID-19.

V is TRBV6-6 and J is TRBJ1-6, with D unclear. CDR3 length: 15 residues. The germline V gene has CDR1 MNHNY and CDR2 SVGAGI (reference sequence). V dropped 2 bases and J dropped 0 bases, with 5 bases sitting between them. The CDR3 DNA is TGTGCCAGCAGTTACACTCGCTCCTATAATTCACCCCTCCACTTT. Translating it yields CASSYTRSYNSPLHF.

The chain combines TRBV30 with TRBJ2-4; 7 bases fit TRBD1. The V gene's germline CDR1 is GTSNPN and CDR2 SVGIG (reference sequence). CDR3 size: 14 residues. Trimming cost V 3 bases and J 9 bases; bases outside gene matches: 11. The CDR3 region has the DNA TGTGCCTGGAGGGCCAGACAGGGTATGGTCATTCAGTACTTC. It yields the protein CAWRARQGMVIQYF.

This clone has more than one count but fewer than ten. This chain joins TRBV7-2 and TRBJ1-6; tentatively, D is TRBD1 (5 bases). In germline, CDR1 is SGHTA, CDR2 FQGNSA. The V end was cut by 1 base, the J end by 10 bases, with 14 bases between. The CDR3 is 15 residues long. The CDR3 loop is CASSLEGRARSPLHF. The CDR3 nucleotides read TGTGCCAGCAGCTTAGAGGGCAGGGCTAGATCACCCCTCCACTTT.

CDR3: CATTGNEVTEAFF. The CDR3 DNA reads as TGTGCCACGACAGGGAACGAGGTCACTGAAGCTTTCTTT. The chain links TRBV10-3 to TRBJ1-1; 7 positions match TRBD1. CDR1 and CDR2 (germline): ENHRY, SYGVKD. CDR3 length: 13 amino acids. V gave up 10 bases and J gave up 4 bases; unmatched junction bases: 9.

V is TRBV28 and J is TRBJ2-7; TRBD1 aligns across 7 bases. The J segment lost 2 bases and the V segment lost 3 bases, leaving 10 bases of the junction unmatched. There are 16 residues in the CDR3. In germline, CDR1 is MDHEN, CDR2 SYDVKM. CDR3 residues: CASSFGIATGTYEQYF. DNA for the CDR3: TGTGCCAGCAGTTTTGGAATTGCGACAGGGACCTACGAGCAGTACTTC.

In DNA, the CDR3 is TGTGCCAGCTCACCCCCACACAGGGATGGCTACACCTTC. As protein: CASSPPHRDGYTF. The chain carries TRBV18 and TRBJ1-2; tentative D call: TRBD1 (6 bases). CDR1 KGHSH and CDR2 LQKENI come from the germline V gene. CDR3 length equals 13 residues. The V end lost 3 bases, the J end lost 6 bases, and 11 bases lay between the germline ends.

The CDR3 spells CASSPPVIAGLSYEQYF. As DNA, the CDR3 is TGTGCCAGCTCACCACCGGTTATAGCGGGCCTTTCCTACGAGCAGTACTTC. This chain uses TRBV18 with TRBJ2-7; 7 nucleotides align to TRBD2. Germline trimming cut 0 bases from V and 1 base from J; bases unmatched to any gene: 9. CDR1 KGHSH and CDR2 LQKENI come from the germline V gene. The CDR3 consists of 17 residues.

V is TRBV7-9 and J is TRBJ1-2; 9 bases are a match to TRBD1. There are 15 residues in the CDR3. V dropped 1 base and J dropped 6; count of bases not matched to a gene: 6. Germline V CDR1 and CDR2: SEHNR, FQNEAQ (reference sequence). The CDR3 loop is CASSLGGQGWDGYTF. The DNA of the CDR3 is TGTGCCAGCAGCTTAGGAGGACAGGGGTGGGATGGCTACACCTTC.

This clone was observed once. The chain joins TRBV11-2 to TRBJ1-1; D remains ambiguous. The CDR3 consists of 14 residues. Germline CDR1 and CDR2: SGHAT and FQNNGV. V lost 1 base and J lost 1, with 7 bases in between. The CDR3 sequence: CASSLGSRNTEAFF. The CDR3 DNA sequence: TGTGCCAGCAGCTTAGGGTCCAGGAACACTGAAGCTTTCTTT.

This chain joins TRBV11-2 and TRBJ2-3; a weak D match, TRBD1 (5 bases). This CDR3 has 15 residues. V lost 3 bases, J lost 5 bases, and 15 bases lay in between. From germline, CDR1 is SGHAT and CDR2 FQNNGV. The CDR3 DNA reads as TGTGCCAGCAGCTTCGACAGATCGTCAATAGATACGCAGTATTTT. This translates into CASSFDRSSIDTQYF. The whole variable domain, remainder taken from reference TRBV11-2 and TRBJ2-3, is EAGVAQSPRYKIIEKRQSVAFWCNPISGHATLYWYQQILGQGPKLLIQFQNNGVVDDSQLPKDRFSAERLKGVDSTLKIQPAKLEDSAVYLCASSFDRSSIDTQYFGPGTRLTVL.